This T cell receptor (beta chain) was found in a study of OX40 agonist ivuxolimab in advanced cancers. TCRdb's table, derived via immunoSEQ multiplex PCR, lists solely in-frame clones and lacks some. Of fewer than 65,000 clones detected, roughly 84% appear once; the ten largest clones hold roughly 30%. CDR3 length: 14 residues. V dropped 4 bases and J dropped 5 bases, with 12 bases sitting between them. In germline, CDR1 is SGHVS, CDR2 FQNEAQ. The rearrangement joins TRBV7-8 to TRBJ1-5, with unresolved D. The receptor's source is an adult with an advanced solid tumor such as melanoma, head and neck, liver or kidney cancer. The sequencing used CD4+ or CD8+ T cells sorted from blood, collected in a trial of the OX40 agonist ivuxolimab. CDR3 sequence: CASSSDPKYQPQHF. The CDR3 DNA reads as TGTGCCAGCAGCTCGGACCCCAAGTATCAGCCCCAGCATTTT.